This record covers a single T cell receptor beta chain. Single viable CD3+CD4+CD8-CD45RO+ cells were sorted as the memory CD4+ T cells. The repertoire was sequenced with immunoSEQ multiplex PCR; TCRdb's copy has only in-frame clones and lacks some. The sample consists of over 60,000 clones, approximately 80% of them appearing once. The data originate from a study of memory CD4+ T cells and cytomegalovirus serostatus. Germline loops: CDR1 SEHNR, CDR2 FQNEAQ (reference sequence). Trimming cost V 5 bases and J 0 bases, with 10 bases left between them. This CDR3 has 14 amino acids. The chain uses TRBV7-9 and TRBJ1-1; no reliable D call. The sequenced sample was memory CD4+ T cells from blood. The source of this sequence is an adult in good health and CMV-seronegative. The chain's CDR3 is CASSRQTVNTEAFF. The CDR3 nucleotides read TGTGCCAGCAGCAGACAAACAGTGAACACTGAAGCTTTCTTT.